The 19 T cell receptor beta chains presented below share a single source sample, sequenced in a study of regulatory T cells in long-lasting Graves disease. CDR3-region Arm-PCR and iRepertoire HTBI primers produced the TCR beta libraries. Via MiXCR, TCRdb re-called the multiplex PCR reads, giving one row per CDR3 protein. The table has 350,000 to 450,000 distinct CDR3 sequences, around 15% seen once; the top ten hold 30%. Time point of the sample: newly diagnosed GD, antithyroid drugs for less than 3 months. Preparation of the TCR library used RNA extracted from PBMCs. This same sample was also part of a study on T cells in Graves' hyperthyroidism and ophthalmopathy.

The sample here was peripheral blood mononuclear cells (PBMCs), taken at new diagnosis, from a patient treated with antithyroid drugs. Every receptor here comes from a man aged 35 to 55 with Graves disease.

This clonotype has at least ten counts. CDR3 protein: CASSPYSTGGRADTQYF. Written as DNA, the CDR3 is TGTGCCAGCAGCCCGTACTCGACAGGGGGTAGGGCAGATACGCAGTATTTT. This chain connects TRBV11-2 to TRBJ2-3; 9 bases are a match to TRBD1. The CDR3 is 17 residues long. Germline CDR1 SGHAT, CDR2 FQNNGV. J gave up 4 bases and V 5 bases, and 13 bases lay outside the gene matches.

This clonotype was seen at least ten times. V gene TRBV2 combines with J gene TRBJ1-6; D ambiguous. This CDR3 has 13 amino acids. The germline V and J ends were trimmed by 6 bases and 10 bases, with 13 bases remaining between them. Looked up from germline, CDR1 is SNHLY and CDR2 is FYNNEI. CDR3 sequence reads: CASSIEGGSPLHF. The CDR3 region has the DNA TGTGCCAGCAGCATAGAGGGTGGCTCACCCCTCCACTTT.

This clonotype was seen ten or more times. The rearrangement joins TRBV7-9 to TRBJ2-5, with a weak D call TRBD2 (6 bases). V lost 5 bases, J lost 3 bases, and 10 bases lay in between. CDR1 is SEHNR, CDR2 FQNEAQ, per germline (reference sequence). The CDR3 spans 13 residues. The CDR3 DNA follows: TGTGCCAGCAGCCGCGGGATGGAAGAGACCCAGTACTTC. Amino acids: CASSRGMEETQYF.

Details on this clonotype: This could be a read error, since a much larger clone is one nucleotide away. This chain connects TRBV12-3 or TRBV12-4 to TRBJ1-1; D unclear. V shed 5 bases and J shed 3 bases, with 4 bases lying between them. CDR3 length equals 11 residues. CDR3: CASSRYTEAFF. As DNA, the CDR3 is TGTGCCAGCAGTCGCTACACTGAAGCTTTCTTT.

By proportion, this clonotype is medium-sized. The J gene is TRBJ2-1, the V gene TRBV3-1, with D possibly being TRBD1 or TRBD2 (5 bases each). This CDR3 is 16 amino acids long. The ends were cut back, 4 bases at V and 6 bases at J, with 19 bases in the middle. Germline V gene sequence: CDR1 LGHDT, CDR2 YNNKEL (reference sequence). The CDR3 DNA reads TGTGCCAGCAGCCCCAGAACGAGGGTGGGGGTCAATGAGCAGTTCTTC. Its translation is CASSPRTRVGVNEQFF.

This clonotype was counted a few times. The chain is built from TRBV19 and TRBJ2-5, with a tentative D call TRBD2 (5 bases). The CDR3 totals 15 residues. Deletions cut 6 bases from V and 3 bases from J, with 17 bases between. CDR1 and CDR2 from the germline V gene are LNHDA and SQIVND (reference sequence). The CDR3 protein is CASSMRRYGEETQYF. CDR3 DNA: TGTGCCAGTAGCATGAGGAGGTATGGTGAAGAGACCCAGTACTTC.

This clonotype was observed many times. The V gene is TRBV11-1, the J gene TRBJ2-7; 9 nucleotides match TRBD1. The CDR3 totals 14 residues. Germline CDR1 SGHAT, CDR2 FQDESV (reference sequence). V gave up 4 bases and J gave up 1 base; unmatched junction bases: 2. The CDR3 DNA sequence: TGTGCCAGCAGCTCCGACAGGGGGTCCTACGAGCAGTACTTC. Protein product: CASSSDRGSYEQYF.

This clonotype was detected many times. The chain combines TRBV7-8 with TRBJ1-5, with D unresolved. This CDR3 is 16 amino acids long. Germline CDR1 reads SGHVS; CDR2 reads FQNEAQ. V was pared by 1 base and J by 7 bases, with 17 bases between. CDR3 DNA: TGTGCCAGCAGCTTAGGGAGGAACAGTCGAGGGCAGCCCCAGCATTTT. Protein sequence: CASSLGRNSRGQPQHF.

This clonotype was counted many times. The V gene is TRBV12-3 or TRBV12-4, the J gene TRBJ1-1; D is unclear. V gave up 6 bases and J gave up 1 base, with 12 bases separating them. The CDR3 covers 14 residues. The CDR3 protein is CASSFSGKNTEAFF. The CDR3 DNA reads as TGTGCCAGCAGCTTCTCCGGGAAGAACACTGAAGCTTTCTTT.

The CDR3 coding sequence is TGTGCCAGCAGCGTAGAGGGCTACACCGGGGAGCTGTTTTTT. It codes for CASSVEGYTGELFF. This rearrangement joins TRBV9 to TRBJ2-2; D unresolved. There are 14 residues in the CDR3. The V end lost 0 bases, the J end lost 3 bases, and 6 bases lay between the germline ends. Germline CDR1 SGDLS, CDR2 YYNGEE.

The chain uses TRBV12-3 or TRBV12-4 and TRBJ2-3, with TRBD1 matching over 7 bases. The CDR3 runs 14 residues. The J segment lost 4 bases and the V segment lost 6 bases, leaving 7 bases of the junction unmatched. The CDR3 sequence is CASSLGTAADTQYF. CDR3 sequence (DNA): TGTGCCAGCAGCCTGGGGACAGCCGCAGATACGCAGTATTTT.

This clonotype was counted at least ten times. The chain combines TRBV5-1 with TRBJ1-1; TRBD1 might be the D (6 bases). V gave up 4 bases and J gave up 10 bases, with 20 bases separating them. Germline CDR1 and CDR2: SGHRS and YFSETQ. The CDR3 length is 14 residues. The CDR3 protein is CASSGRGGGESAFF. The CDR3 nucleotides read TGCGCCAGCAGCGGCAGGGGCGGGGGGGAATCAGCTTTCTTT.

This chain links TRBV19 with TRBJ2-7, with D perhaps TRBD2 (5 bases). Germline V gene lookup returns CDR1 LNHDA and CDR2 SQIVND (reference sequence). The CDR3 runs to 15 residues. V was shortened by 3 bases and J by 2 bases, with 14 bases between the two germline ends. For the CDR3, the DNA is TGTGCCAGTAGTATGATCGGGGTTGGGGCCTACGAGCAGTACTTC. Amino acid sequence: CASSMIGVGAYEQYF.

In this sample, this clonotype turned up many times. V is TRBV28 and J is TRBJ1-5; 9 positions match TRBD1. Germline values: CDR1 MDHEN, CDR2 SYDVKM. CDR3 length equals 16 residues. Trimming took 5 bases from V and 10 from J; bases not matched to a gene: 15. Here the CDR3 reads CASSPGTGSMILPQHF. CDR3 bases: TGTGCCAGCAGTCCTGGGACAGGGAGTATGATCCTACCCCAGCATTTT. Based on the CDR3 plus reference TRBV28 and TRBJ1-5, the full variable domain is DVKVTQSSRYLVKRTGEKVFLECVQDMDHENMFWYRQDPGLGLRLIYFSYDVKMKEKGDIPEGYSVSREKKERFSLILESASTNQTSMYLCASSPGTGSMILPQHFGDGTRLSIL.

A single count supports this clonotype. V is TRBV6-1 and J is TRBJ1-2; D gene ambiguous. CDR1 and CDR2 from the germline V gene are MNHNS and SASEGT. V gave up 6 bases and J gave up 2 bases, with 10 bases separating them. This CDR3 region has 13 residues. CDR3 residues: CASSTSLNYGYTF. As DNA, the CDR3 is TGTGCCAGCAGCACGAGTTTAAACTATGGCTACACCTTC.

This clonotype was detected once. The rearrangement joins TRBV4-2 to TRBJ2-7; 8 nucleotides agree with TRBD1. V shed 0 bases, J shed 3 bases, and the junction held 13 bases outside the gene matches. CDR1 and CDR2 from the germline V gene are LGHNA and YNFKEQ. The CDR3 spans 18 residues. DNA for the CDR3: TGTGCCAGCAGCCAAGATGGACAGGGCGCGCACTTGCTCTACGAGCAGTACTTC. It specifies CASSQDGQGAHLLYEQYF.

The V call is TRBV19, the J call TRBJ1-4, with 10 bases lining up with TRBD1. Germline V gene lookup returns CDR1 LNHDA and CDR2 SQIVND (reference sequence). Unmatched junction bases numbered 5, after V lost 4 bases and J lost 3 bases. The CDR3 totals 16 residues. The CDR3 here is CASSTGTGAANEKLFF. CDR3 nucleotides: TGTGCCAGTAGTACCGGGACAGGGGCTGCTAATGAAAAACTGTTTTTT.

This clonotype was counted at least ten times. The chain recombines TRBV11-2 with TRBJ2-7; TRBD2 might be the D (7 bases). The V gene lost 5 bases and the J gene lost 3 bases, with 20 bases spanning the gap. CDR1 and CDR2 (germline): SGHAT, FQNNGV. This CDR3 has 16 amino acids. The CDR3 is CASSPLKRGGVYEQYF. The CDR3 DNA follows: TGTGCCAGCAGCCCTCTCAAACGAGGGGGGGTCTACGAGCAGTACTTC.

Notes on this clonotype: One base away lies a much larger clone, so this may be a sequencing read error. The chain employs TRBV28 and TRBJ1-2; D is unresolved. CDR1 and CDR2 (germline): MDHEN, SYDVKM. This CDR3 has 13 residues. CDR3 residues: CANSLGSGRGYTF. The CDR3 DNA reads TGTGCCAACAGTTTAGGTTCAGGTCGGGGCTACACCTTC.